This TCR beta chain was identified in a study of T cell responses to AZD1222 COVID-19 vaccine. V was shortened by 8 bases and J by 0 bases, with 7 bases between the two germline ends. The germline CDR1 and CDR2 sequences are SNHLY and FYNNEI. The CDR3 is made up of 12 amino acids. Using immunoSEQ multiplex PCR, the repertoire was profiled, and TCRdb retains in-frame clones only, with some absent. Of approximately 100,000 clones in the sample, 87% were seen once. Study results and caveats: Clonal diversity was possibly underestimated; the donors were predominantly white British and more often female. All repertoire sampling was performed exclusively after the peak T cell response.

Concerning this clone: Its target is unknown.

This chain uses TRBV2 with TRBJ1-1; D is undetermined. The source material was peripheral blood, sampled on day 0 of AZD1222 vaccination. The clonotype originates from an adult in good health. The CDR3 spells CASDIMNTEAFF. The DNA of the CDR3 is TGTGCCAGCGATATCATGAACACTGAAGCTTTCTTT.